This T cell receptor (beta chain) was documented in a study of T cell changes during pregnancy in multiple sclerosis. The method was immunoSEQ multiplex PCR; TCRdb's version includes in-frame clones alone and lacks a portion of them. The sample shows around 36,000 clones, around 90% of them seen only once. V trimming: 0 bases; J trimming: 5 bases; junction bases outside the gene matches: 5. This CDR3 contains 15 residues. CDR1 and CDR2 (germline): SGDLS, YYNGEE. The sample was CD8+ T cells from peripheral blood mononuclear cells, taken in the first trimester of pregnancy. The chain uses TRBV9 and TRBJ2-5; 9 bases fit TRBD1. The TCR was taken from a female donor with multiple sclerosis, enrolled in a pregnancy study. CDR3 DNA sequence: TGTGCCAGCAGCGTAGACGGGACAGGGAGGGAGACCCAGTACTTC. Its translation: CASSVDGTGRETQYF. The variable domain in full, completed from reference TRBV9 and TRBJ2-5, reads DSGVTQTPKHLITATGQRVTLRCSPRSGDLSVYWYQQSLDQGLQFLIQYYNGEERAKGNILERFSAQQFPDLHSELNLSSLELGDSALYFCASSVDGTGRETQYFGPGTRLLVL.